Sequencing of this T cell receptor beta chain was carried out in a study of blood T cell repertoires in COVID-19. Study information: COVID-19 samples collected from the United States, Italy and Spain covered acute and convalescent phases. PBMCs, B-cell-depleted T cells, or T cells provided the cDNA or gDNA that made up the material.

Under the authors' procedure: Reference gene primer amplification yielded estimated nucleated cell counts. Libraries were prepared by immunoSEQ multiplex PCR; TCRdb keeps only in-frame clonotypes and omits some of them. V, J and clone size were drawn from that table, and D and trimming were deduced from the DNA. The repertoire includes around 210,000 clones, 85% of them detected once, and 4.5% to 6% sits in the top ten. Seattle patient enrollment occurred during active infection, with longitudinal follow-up thereafter. V lost 10 bases and J 5 bases, leaving 32 bases between the germline ends. CDR1 MDHEN and CDR2 SYDVKM come from the germline V gene. This CDR3 has 18 amino acids. This clone occurred once.

The rearrangement uses TRBV28 and TRBJ2-5, with D possibly TRBD1 on 6 matching bases. The sequence was obtained from a man in his forties or fifties with COVID-19, enrolled during active disease. Sequenced: peripheral blood. The CDR3 DNA is TGTGCCACCCAGAAGGACAGTTGGGACGCTCTTGTGCGGGAGACCCAGTACTTC. Residues: CATQKDSWDALVRETQYF.